The 19 T cell receptor beta chains reported below all come from one sample, sequenced in a study of CD8 T cells in ankylosing spondylitis. TCRdb ran MiXCR on the 5' RACE reads and lists one entry per CDR3 protein. The sample contains about 240,000 distinct CDR3 sequences, roughly 8.6% of which appear only once. The sequencing input was blood, either unsorted or a sorted T cell fraction (not recorded which). The source is a male donor with ankylosing spondylitis or in good health (not recorded which).

Ten or more counts support this clonotype. The chain carries TRBV7-9 and TRBJ2-2; no firm D call. V shed 1 base and J shed 6 bases, with 3 bases lying between them. The V gene's germline CDR1 is SEHNR and CDR2 FQNEAQ (reference sequence). This CDR3 comprises 12 residues. CDR3 sequence: CASSLESGELFF. CDR3 bases: TGTGCCAGCAGCTTAGAATCCGGGGAGCTGTTTTTT.

The V gene is TRBV28, the J gene TRBJ2-5; D perhaps matches TRBD1 (6 bases). The CDR3 has 13 amino acids. Trimming pared 7 bases from V and 3 bases from J, leaving 12 bases between. The V gene's germline CDR1 is MDHEN and CDR2 SYDVKM. CDR3 sequence reads: CASTPSGEETQYF. The CDR3 DNA follows: TGTGCCAGCACCCCGTCAGGGGAAGAGACCCAGTACTTC.

This clonotype came up many times. The rearrangement joins TRBV25-1 to TRBJ1-2; D remains unclear. Trimming took off 5 bases at V and 4 bases at J, with 8 bases between the two ends. The CDR3 length is 12 residues. CDR1 is MGHDK and CDR2 is SYGVNS in the germline V gene. The CDR3 reads CASSKDGYGYTF. Here the CDR3 DNA reads TGTGCCAGCAGTAAGGACGGCTATGGCTACACCTTC.

This clonotype came up many times. The gene calls are TRBV6-5 and TRBJ1-1; D not certain. Between the trimmed V and J ends, which lost 0 bases and 4 bases, there was a span of 9 bases. Germline lookup yields CDR1 MNHEY and CDR2 SVGAGI. This CDR3 has 14 amino acids. DNA of the CDR3: TGTGCCAGCAGTTACTCGTCCGGGTCCACTGAAGCTTTCTTT. Translated: CASSYSSGSTEAFF.

At least ten counts were recorded for this clonotype. The chain is built from TRBV12-3 or TRBV12-4 and TRBJ1-1, with a weak D call TRBD1 (5 bases). V was cut by 6 bases and J by 6 bases, with 14 bases left in between. This CDR3 is 13 amino acids long. The CDR3 sequence: CASRSGWEAEAFF. The CDR3 DNA reads TGTGCCAGCAGGTCAGGGTGGGAGGCTGAAGCTTTCTTT.

This clonotype was detected ten times or more. This chain connects TRBV7-8 to TRBJ1-2; tentatively, D is TRBD1 (5 bases). The CDR3 is 13 residues long. The germline V gene encodes CDR1 SGHVS and CDR2 FQNEAQ. V was pared by 5 bases and J by 6 bases, with 13 bases between. Written as DNA, the CDR3 is TGTGCCAGCAGCGCCGGGGGAAAGGATGGCTACACCTTC. Protein product: CASSAGGKDGYTF.

This clonotype was counted at least ten times. The chain links TRBV7-3 to TRBJ2-1, with a tentative D call TRBD2 (7 bases). The V and J ends lost 0 bases and 10 bases respectively, with 16 bases between them. Germline loops: CDR1 SGHTA, CDR2 FQGTGA. The CDR3 has 15 residues. The CDR3 spells CASSLTGGAFGEQFF. The CDR3 DNA reads as TGTGCCAGCAGCTTAACGGGGGGGGCGTTCGGAGAGCAGTTCTTC.

This clonotype was counted ten times or more. This chain connects TRBV20-1 to TRBJ2-7; no clear D. Germline lookup yields CDR1 DFQATT and CDR2 SNEGSKA (reference sequence). This CDR3 has 12 amino acids. Trimming shortened V by 0 bases and J by 4 bases, and 7 bases separated the two germline ends. CDR3 bases: TGCAGTGCTAGAGATAGGGTTTACGAGCAGTACTTC. It encodes CSARDRVYEQYF.

V usage is TRBV7-9 and J usage is TRBJ2-2; TRBD1 is a possible D gene (6 bases). Trimming took 4 bases from V and 1 from J, leaving 10 bases between them. Germline V lookup: CDR1 SEHNR, CDR2 FQNEAQ (reference sequence). The length of the CDR3 is 15 residues. CDR3 nucleotide sequence: TGTGCCAGCAGCTCCGTAGGGGGGAACACCGGGGAGCTGTTTTTT. This translates into CASSSVGGNTGELFF.

There are many counts of this clonotype. The chain links TRBV20-1 to TRBJ1-1, with D possibly matching TRBD1 (6 bases). CDR3 length: 14 amino acids. The V gene lost 7 bases and the J gene lost 0 bases, with 15 bases spanning the gap. CDR1 and CDR2 from the germline V gene are DFQATT and SNEGSKA (reference sequence). The CDR3 coding sequence is TGCAGTGTTATAGACCAGGGGTTGAACACTGAAGCTTTCTTT. It translates to CSVIDQGLNTEAFF.

This clonotype appeared a few times. The rearrangement links TRBV14 to TRBJ1-2; D is unclear. CDR1 is SGHDN and CDR2 is FVKESK in the germline V gene. V was clipped by 4 bases and J by 4 bases, with 10 bases between them. CDR3 length equals 13 residues. CDR3 nucleotide sequence: TGTGCCAGCAGCCCAGACCAGAGCTATGGCTACACCTTC. It translates to CASSPDQSYGYTF.

Only a few counts were recorded for this clonotype. The J gene is TRBJ2-1, the V gene TRBV7-2; D possibly corresponds to TRBD2 (6 bases). Germline V CDR1 and CDR2: SGHTA, FQGNSA. V shed 4 bases and J shed 4 bases, with 11 bases lying between them. The CDR3 has 14 residues. CDR3 sequence (DNA): TGTGCCAGCAGCTCCGGGAGATCTTACAATGAGCAGTTCTTC. This translates into CASSSGRSYNEQFF.

V gene TRBV20-1 combines with J gene TRBJ2-2; D is ambiguous. CDR1 is DFQATT, CDR2 SNEGSKA, per germline (reference sequence). The CDR3 extends over 13 amino acids. V was shortened by 3 bases and J by 5 bases, with 10 bases between the two germline ends. The CDR3 nucleotides are TGCAGTGCTAGCCACCGGTCTACCGGGGAGCTGTTTTTT. Its protein product is CSASHRSTGELFF.

The table lists this clonotype with many counts. V and J are TRBV29-1 and TRBJ2-7, with D possibly being TRBD2 (6 bases). The germline V and J ends were trimmed by 6 bases and 2 bases, with 17 bases remaining between them. The CDR3 is made up of 14 amino acids. Germline V gives CDR1 SQVTM, CDR2 ANQGSEA. The CDR3 here is CSVQWGDGAYEQYF. The CDR3 nucleotides are TGCAGCGTCCAGTGGGGGGACGGGGCCTACGAGCAGTACTTC.

The chain carries TRBV5-6 and TRBJ2-7, with 8 bases that match TRBD1. Germline trimming cut 0 bases from V and 3 bases from J; bases unmatched to any gene: 5. Germline values: CDR1 SGHDT, CDR2 YYEEEE. The CDR3 is 15 residues long. CDR3 amino acids: CASSLDGTGRYEQYF. The CDR3 DNA follows: TGTGCCAGCAGCTTGGATGGGACAGGCCGCTACGAGCAGTACTTC.

This clonotype was seen ten or more times. The rearrangement uses TRBV7-3 and TRBJ2-1; possibly TRBD2 for D (5 bases). The ends were cut back, 8 bases at V and 1 base at J, with 9 bases in the middle. Germline CDR1 and CDR2: SGHTA and FQGTGA. CDR3 length equals 13 residues. The CDR3 region is CASGRGSYNEQFF. CDR3 sequence (DNA): TGTGCCAGCGGGAGAGGGTCCTACAATGAGCAGTTCTTC.

This clonotype has ten or more counts. The rearrangement links TRBV20-1 to TRBJ2-3; 7 bases line up with TRBD2. This CDR3 spans 14 amino acids. Germline V CDR1 and CDR2: DFQATT, SNEGSKA (reference sequence). After removal of 6 bases from V and 4 bases from J, the junction contained 10 bases not matched to a gene. Here the CDR3 reads CSAVVLRGADTQYF. In DNA form, the CDR3 reads TGCAGTGCCGTGGTGCTCCGGGGGGCAGATACGCAGTATTTT.

The sample holds many counts of this clonotype. The J gene is TRBJ1-3, the V gene TRBV12-3 or TRBV12-4; D may be TRBD1 (5 bases). Trimming took off 8 bases at V and 0 bases at J, with 17 bases between the two ends. The CDR3 runs to 16 residues. The DNA for the CDR3 is TGTGCCAGCGGATACTGGAGAAGGGGCTCTGGAAACACCATATATTTT. This sequence encodes CASGYWRRGSGNTIYF.

This clonotype appeared many times. The chain is built from TRBV5-1 and TRBJ2-1; 8 nucleotides line up with TRBD2. The CDR3 is made up of 15 amino acids. V was pared by 2 bases and J by 5 bases, with 6 bases of the junction left unmatched. Germline CDR1 SGHRS, CDR2 YFSETQ. The CDR3 DNA sequence: TGCGCCAGCAGCTTCGGGACTAGACAAGACAATGAGCAGTTCTTC. It codes for CASSFGTRQDNEQFF.